This entry features one T cell receptor beta chain sequence. TCRdb passed the 5' RACE reads through MiXCR, listing each CDR3 protein once. This table has 550,000 to 700,000 distinct CDR3 sequences, roughly 17% appearing once. The CDR3 totals 12 residues. The germline V and J ends were trimmed by 3 bases and 3 bases, with 9 bases remaining between them. The germline V gene has CDR1 GTSNPN and CDR2 SVGIG (reference sequence). The sample originates from a study of T-cell memory formation after mild COVID-19. The receptor was derived from an adult woman who had mild COVID-19 (a few samples of this study predate the infection). Cell type and time point are not known. Material: PBMCs or a T cell subset sorted from them (not recorded which). The chain links TRBV30 to TRBJ2-7; D is undetermined. CDR3 coding DNA: TGTGCCTGGAGACAGACATTCTACGAGCAGTACTTC. This gives the protein CAWRQTFYEQYF.